The TCR beta chain described here comes from a study of vaccination effects on CD4 cells after COVID-19. Study in general: Two convalescent patients gave samples 16 days and one week before vaccination.

The CDR3 spans 15 residues. Looked up from germline, CDR1 is SGHNT and CDR2 is YENEEA. Trimming took off 4 bases at V and 0 bases at J, with 10 bases between the two ends. After expansion with viral peptide pools in the ViraFEST assay, antigen-specific CD4+ T cells were sequenced. Having been cultured for less than 12 days, the cells underwent CD4+ T cell isolation. This person caught SARS-CoV-2 sometime from March to December 2020, and PCR testing confirmed the infection. With around 10 ug/ml peptides and 7.5 to 10 IU/ml IL-2, approximately 2.1 million PBMC per well were cultured. On day 3 and again on day 7, half the medium was replaced with IL-2 medium. Sequencing used immunoSEQ multiplex PCR; TCRdb keeps in-frame clones, though not all of them. Of about 45,000 clones listed, about three quarters were seen once; the top ten hold around 28%. Concerning this clone itself: Its cognate antigen is unknown.

This rearrangement joins TRBV11-3 to TRBJ1-3; D unresolved. This TCR came from a human donor who had a prior SARS-CoV-2 infection. The specimen was CD4+ T cells from PBMCs cultured with a peptide pool, collected before COVID-19 vaccination. CDR3 bases: TGTGCCAGCAGCTCCAACAGACTCTCTGGAAACACCATATATTTT. This translates into CASSSNRLSGNTIYF.